The rows below give T cell receptor beta chains drawn from one sample of a study of T cell repertoires in cytomegalovirus infection. Their cognate antigens are unknown. TCRdb fed the reads into MiXCR, producing one record per CDR3 protein. The sample yields around 800,000 distinct CDR3 sequences, less than 35% seen once. The sample was cultured CD8+ T cells from PBMCs, taken from culture after CMV antigen stimulation. These receptors were taken from a human donor in good health (CMV status not recorded). Some clones in this sample may be carry-over from other donors' samples. The CDR3 runs from the conserved cysteine through the conserved F or W. Fields, in order: J gene, CDR3 length, D gene, clone size, V gene, CDR3 DNA, CDR3 protein. D genes are given only for firm matches. A row's size may be missing; if present it is once, few, many or a size class.

TRBJ2-7 13 - many TRBV5-6 TGTGCCAGCAGCTTGGACAGTCCGTACGAGCAGTACTTC CASSLDSPYEQYF
TRBJ2-3 17 - few TRBV5-6 TGTGCCAGCAGCTCGCCGACTAAACGGGGGAGCATTGATACGCAGTATTTT CASSSPTKRGSIDTQYF
TRBJ2-1 16 TRBD1 - TRBV9 TGTGCCAGCAGCCCCAAGGTGGCAGGGGGCAAGAATGAGCAGTTCTTC CASSPKVAGGKNEQFF
TRBJ1-5 16 TRBD1 - TRBV4-3 TGCGCCAGCAGCCAAGTGCCGGACAGGGTCGCTCAGCCCCAGCATTTT CASSQVPDRVAQPQHF
TRBJ2-7 15 TRBD1 few TRBV27 TGTGCCAGCAGTTTAGTGGGACAGGGGATCTACGAGCAGTACTTC CASSLVGQGIYEQYF
TRBJ2-7 16 - - TRBV6-2/TRBV6-3 TGTGCCAGCAGTCTCCCACGGGGACGTGACTCCTACGAGCAGTACTTC CASSLPRGRDSYEQYF
TRBJ1-1 11 - many TRBV5-1 TGCGCCAGCAGCTTGAGGTCTGAAGCTTTCTTT CASSLRSEAFF
TRBJ2-1 16 - few TRBV24-1 TGTGCCACCAGTGATTTGCGGGGGCCCCCGTACAATGAGCAGTTCTTC CATSDLRGPPYNEQFF
TRBJ2-1 15 - many TRBV4-1 TGCGCCAGCAGCCCCCTGGGGGGGGCCTTTAATGAGCAGTTCTTC CASSPLGGAFNEQFF
TRBJ2-4 15 - - TRBV7-2 TGTGCCAGCTCTCCCGGTAGGGGATTTGAGAACATTCAGTACTTC CASSPGRGFENIQYF
TRBJ1-1 14 - many TRBV7-9 TGTGCCAGCAGCTTAGCCCTGCCTGACCCTGAAGCTTTCTTT CASSLALPDPEAFF
TRBJ2-2 14 - many TRBV7-9 TGTGCCAGCAGCTTCCCAAGAGACACCGGGGAGCTGTTTTTT CASSFPRDTGELFF
TRBJ1-2 15 - few TRBV27 TGTGCCAGCAGCCTTCGACAGGCAGCTAACTATGGCTACACCTTC CASSLRQAANYGYTF
TRBJ1-1 11 - - TRBV2 TGTGCCAGCATGGGCCTTTTGGGAGCTTTCTTT CASMGLLGAFF
TRBJ2-4 17 - once TRBV6-1 TGTGCCAGCAGCCGGGTCGGGGGAAGAGGGGCCAAAAACATTCAGTACTTC CASSRVGGRGAKNIQYF
TRBJ2-1 12 - few TRBV27 TGTGCCAGCCAAAACAGGTACAATGAGCAGTTCTTC CASQNRYNEQFF
TRBJ2-4 18 - - TRBV12-3/TRBV12-4 TGTGCCAGCTGGGGTGAGGGGGGGACCGGGGTAGCCAAAAACATTCAGTACTTC CASWGEGGTGVAKNIQYF
TRBJ2-7 17 - - TRBV2 TGTGCCAGCAGTGAAGCACCTATGACAGGATTTACCTACGAGCAGTACTTC CASSEAPMTGFTYEQYF
TRBJ1-1 14 - - TRBV13 TGTGCCAGCAGCCTAAACGGGGTGGACACTGAAGCTTTCTTT CASSLNGVDTEAFF
TRBJ2-5 14 - many TRBV6-1 TGTGCCAGCAGTGACGGTCGGTACCAAGAGACCCAGTACTTC CASSDGRYQETQYF
TRBJ2-7 13 - - TRBV5-4 TGTGCCAGCAGCTTGACGGCAGACTACGAGCAGTACTTC CASSLTADYEQYF
TRBJ2-5 14 TRBD1 - TRBV5-6 TGTGCCAGCAGCAACCCCGGGACAGAAGAGACCCAGTACTTC CASSNPGTEETQYF
TRBJ2-1 13 - - TRBV6-4 TGTGCCAGCGGGGGGGCCCAGGGCAATGAGCAGTTCTTC CASGGAQGNEQFF
TRBJ1-6 13 - once TRBV5-1 TGCGCCAGCAGCTTGAATTATAATTCACCCCTCCACTTT CASSLNYNSPLHF
TRBJ1-3 17 TRBD1 few TRBV4-1 TGCGCCAGCAGCCAGCGGGGACAGGTGTCAGTCGGAAACACCATATATTTT CASSQRGQVSVGNTIYF
TRBJ2-1 17 - - TRBV9 TGTGCCAGCAGCGTAGCCCAGGACAGAAGCTCCTACAATGAGCAGTTCTTC CASSVAQDRSSYNEQFF
TRBJ2-1 16 - - TRBV6-8 TGTGCCAGCAGTTACTCGAGATTTGGATTCCCAGGGGAGCAGTTCTTC CASSYSRFGFPGEQFF
TRBJ1-5 15 TRBD1 - TRBV7-2 TGTGCCAGCAGCCAGAGGGGGCCAGGGGATCAGCCCCAGCATTTT CASSQRGPGDQPQHF
TRBJ2-1 13 - few TRBV7-6 TGTGCCAGCAGCTTATTGATCCCTAGTGAGCAGTTCTTC CASSLLIPSEQFF
TRBJ1-2 15 - once TRBV4-1 TGCGCCAGCAGCCAAGATCCGGGGTCGGAGTACGGCTACACCTTC CASSQDPGSEYGYTF
TRBJ2-5 15 - once TRBV7-4 TGTGCCAGCAGCGGTTGGGGGGCCGGAGAGGAGACCCAGTACTTC CASSGWGAGEETQYF
TRBJ2-3 16 TRBD2 - TRBV6-5 TGTGCCAGCAGTTATTGGACTAGCGGGGGCACAGATACGCAGTATTTT CASSYWTSGGTDTQYF
TRBJ1-6 16 - - TRBV4-3 TGCGCCAGCAGCCAAGATCGGGGCCAGGGGAATTCACCCCTCCACTTT CASSQDRGQGNSPLHF
TRBJ2-2 13 - - TRBV7-2 TGTGCCAGCAGCTGGACGGGCACCGGGGAGCTGTTTTTT CASSWTGTGELFF
TRBJ1-1 12 - - TRBV7-4 TGTGCCACCAGATGGGGGAACACTGAAGCTTTCTTT CATRWGNTEAFF
TRBJ1-2 15 - - TRBV28 TGTGCCAGCAGTTTCGCGGACGGACCTAACTATGGCTACACCTTC CASSFADGPNYGYTF
TRBJ2-1 12 - - TRBV12-3/TRBV12-4 TGTGCCAGCAGTTTCCAGGTCTCTGAGCAGTTCTTC CASSFQVSEQFF
TRBJ2-2 13 TRBD1 - TRBV28 TGTGCCAGCAGACTCCTGAGGGACAGCCTTCTGTTTTTT CASRLLRDSLLFF
TRBJ1-1 13 - few TRBV7-8 TGTGCCAGCAGCCAAAAACGTTACACTGAAGCTTTCTTT CASSQKRYTEAFF
TRBJ1-1 15 - many TRBV7-8 TGTGCCAGCAGCCCTCCCGGGGGCCGTGGCACTGAAGCTTTCTTT CASSPPGGRGTEAFF
TRBJ2-5 13 - - TRBV2 TGTGCCAGCAGTGAAGCGCTTTTGGGGACCCAGTACTTC CASSEALLGTQYF
TRBJ2-1 15 TRBD2 - TRBV27 TGTGCCAGCAGTTTATCGCGGGGGGGCAGCGATGAGCAGTTCTTC CASSLSRGGSDEQFF
TRBJ2-2 17 - - TRBV6-2/TRBV6-3 TGTGCCAGCAGTTACACCCCGTTAGGACGAGCCACCGGGGAGCTGTTTTTT CASSYTPLGRATGELFF
TRBJ2-1 15 TRBD2 many TRBV7-6 TGTGCCAGCAGCACCTCGCGGGGGGGCCAAAATGAGCAGTTCTTC CASSTSRGGQNEQFF
TRBJ1-1 14 - - TRBV2 TGTGCCAGCAGGAGGCCACCGGGCGGGGCTGAAGCTTTCTTT CASRRPPGGAEAFF
TRBJ2-2 17 - - TRBV15 TGTGCCACCTCGATGGGTCCACTTTACCCTTACACCGGGGAGCTGTTTTTT CATSMGPLYPYTGELFF
TRBJ2-1 16 - - TRBV7-4 TGTGCCAGCAGCTTCATAGGGACCGGCTTGTGTGGTGAGCAGTTCTTC CASSFIGTGLCGEQFF
TRBJ1-1 13 TRBD1 few TRBV24-1 TGTGCCACCAGTGACCCGACAGGGAATGAAGCTTTCTTT CATSDPTGNEAFF
TRBJ1-4 15 - many TRBV7-6 TGTGCCAGCAGCTCCTCTCCCGCGGGAGGAGAAAAACTGTTTTTT CASSSSPAGGEKLFF
TRBJ2-1 16 - - TRBV6-2/TRBV6-3 TGTGCCAACAGTCCTTCGGGATCAGGTACCTACAATGAGCAGTTCTTC CANSPSGSGTYNEQFF
TRBJ2-1 12 TRBD2 - TRBV24-1 TGTGCCACCAGCCCGGGGGGGTTTGAGCAGTTCTTC CATSPGGFEQFF
TRBJ2-7 14 - few TRBV7-6 TGTGCCAGCAGCTTGTCACAGGGTCTCTACGAGCAGTACTTC CASSLSQGLYEQYF
TRBJ2-6 16 - few TRBV5-5 TGTGCCTGCACCGGGACGCCTCCCTCTGGGGCCAACGTCCTGACTTTC CACTGTPPSGANVLTF
TRBJ2-2 14 - few TRBV7-7 TGTGCTAGCAGCTCTAACCAGGGCACCGGGGAGCTGTTTTTT CASSSNQGTGELFF
TRBJ2-3 16 TRBD2 - TRBV3-1 TGTGCCAGCAGCCAAGTAGGGACTAGCGGCACAGATACGCAGTATTTT CASSQVGTSGTDTQYF
TRBJ1-5 17 - - TRBV4-3 TGCGCCAGCAGCGAAGAAGGACGCCCTCTTTTATCAGCACCCCAACATTTT CASSEEGRPLLSAPQHF
TRBJ1-1 15 - - TRBV19 TGTGCCAGTAGCGCTGAACCTTTGGGGGGGACTGAAGCTTTCTTT CASSAEPLGGTEAFF